What follows describes a single TCR beta chain. Its cognate antigen is unknown. The read stops 3 residues short of the end of the CDR3; the missing end is completed from the germline J gene. The data derive from a study of T cells in women clearing cervical HPV infection. Study in general: Controls gave blood once infection was undetectable; cases at lesion identification. HLA type could not be excluded as a confounder. Study outcomes and limitations: Each sample's T-cell count was unknown, possibly confounding richness.

Assay used: immunoSEQ multiplex PCR; TCRdb lists only in-frame clones, some missing. The ten top clones account for approximately 22%, within a sample of tens of thousands of clones. Germline lookup yields CDR1 WNHNN and CDR2 SYGVQD (reference sequence). The CDR3 is made up of 13 amino acids. The V end was cut by 3 bases, the J end by 2 bases, with 7 bases between. This TCR derives from a woman between 18 and 75 years old with a cervical HPV16 infection that either progressed to CIN3+ or cleared (not recorded which). The chain uses TRBV10-1 and TRBJ2-5, with D unresolved. The sample was blood buffy coat. Partial CDR3 DNA: TGCGCCAGCAGTGATTCACTACAAGAGACC. Protein product: CASSDSLQET. The entire CDR3 sequence reads CASSDSLQETQYF.